This T cell receptor (beta chain) was captured by sequencing in a study of cytomegalovirus exposure and HLA in healthy donors. This clone was seen a few times. Amplification used 60 Vbeta primers and 13 Jbeta primers. TCRdb keeps only in-frame clones here, not all; method: immunoSEQ multiplex PCR. The data hold roughly 150,000 clones, with roughly 80% observed a single time. CDR1 MNHNY and CDR2 SVGAGI come from the germline V gene (reference sequence). Trimming stripped 2 bases from V and 0 bases from J, with 7 bases between. This CDR3 region has 15 residues. The sample comprised PBMCs. The sequence was obtained from a woman aged 40 to 50 in good health and CMV-seronegative. The chain couples TRBV6-6 to TRBJ2-2; no definite D call. The CDR3 loop is CASSYQTSNTGELFF. The CDR3 DNA reads as TGTGCCAGCAGTTACCAGACATCGAACACCGGGGAGCTGTTTTTT.